This T cell receptor beta chain was sequenced in a study of cytomegalovirus exposure and HLA in healthy donors. The PCR used 60 Vbeta and 13 Jbeta primers. Assay: immunoSEQ multiplex PCR; the TCRdb copy retains only in-frame clones and omits some. The sample has fewer than 200,000 clones; 60% to 85% are singletons. Details on this clone: As yet, its antigen is unknown.

Whole-study findings and limits: Cytomegalovirus-associated TCR beta chains were listed, numbering 164. Reports credit the classifier with highly specific, highly sensitive diagnosis of cytomegalovirus status. Later, an analysis showed that TCR beta chains associated with HLA were more clonally expanded than others that were equally common. Later analysis identified about 18,000 TCR beta sequences associated with HLA alleles, using a false discovery rate threshold of 0.05.

CDR1 MDHEN and CDR2 SYDVKM come from the germline V gene. J was trimmed by 8 bases and V by 4 bases; bases with no gene match: 10. The CDR3 length is 16 residues. This sequence joins TRBV28 and TRBJ2-1; TRBD2 aligns across 11 bases. This clonotype was obtained from a female donor in good health and CMV-seronegative. Sequences were obtained from PBMCs. The CDR3: CASSSPGLAGEHEQFF. Written as DNA, the CDR3 is TGTGCCAGCAGTTCTCCTGGACTAGCGGGTGAGCATGAGCAGTTCTTC.